The present entry profiles one T cell receptor (beta chain) with its context. Its antigen is not known. This sample was taken from a study of T cells after yellow fever vaccination. Across the study: SMART-Seq v4 Ultra Low Input served to prepare low-cell-number fractions.

TCR cDNA was made by 5'RACE template switching, adding a universal primer site and UMIs. TCRdb ran MiXCR on the 5' RACE reads and lists one entry per CDR3 protein. The repertoire holds approximately 580,000 distinct CDR3 sequences, with about 17% as singletons. Per germline, CDR1 MGHRA and CDR2 YSYEKL. The CDR3 loop spans 19 amino acids. J gave up 7 bases and V 4 bases, and 16 bases lay outside the gene matches. Whole-study findings and limits: It was the secondary response that reached its peak faster, day 5 versus 15, but it was weaker.

The receptor's source is a man between 18 and 35 years old who received the YFV17D yellow fever vaccine. The material was PBMCs, obtained 5 days after the first yellow fever vaccination. The V gene is TRBV4-1, the J gene TRBJ1-4; 12 bases match TRBD1. The CDR3 DNA sequence: TGCGCCAGCAGCCCAGACCCGGGACAGGGGGCTTATCTGGGTGAAAAACTGTTTTTT. Translating it yields CASSPDPGQGAYLGEKLFF.